This TCR beta chain was found in a study of T cells in tuberculosis. Study as a whole: Sequenced TCRs come from CD1B-GMM tetramer-binding T cells.

This table comes from immunoSEQ multiplex PCR, and its TCRdb copy is limited to in-frame clones, with some not included. The sample holds some 20,000 clones, 75% to 90% seen once. As concerns this clone: Its antigen is not known.

The CDR3 totals 14 residues. The V gene's germline CDR1 is ENHRY and CDR2 SYGVKD. Trimming cost V 3 bases and J 1 base, with 9 bases left between them. Findings of the study overall: GMM-specific TCRs were nearer to active tuberculosis alpha repertoires, suggesting expansion.

This receptor was taken from a donor between 10 and 35 years old with latent tuberculosis or without tuberculosis infection. The source material was PBMCs. This chain joins TRBV10-3 and TRBJ1-1; the D is unclear. This chain's CDR3 is CAISERRGNTEAFF. DNA for the CDR3: TGTGCCATCAGTGAACGACGGGGGAACACTGAAGCTTTCTTT.